Included here is one TCR beta chain sequence, with context. Its antigen target is currently unknown. Base qualities are not provided; no much larger clone lies one nucleotide away. Reading the germline V gene (reference sequence) gives CDR1 GTSNPN and CDR2 SVGIG. At the junction V is shortened by 0 bases and J by 3 bases, with 15 bases in between. Taken from cysteine to phenylalanine, the CDR3 has 16 residues. The DNA shown is the 48-base CDR3, in frame from base 1. One collaborating source in Seattle enrolled patients while the patients were actively infected and followed the patients over time throughout the course of disease. Whole blood was collected in K2EDTA tubes by collaborating institutions according to the institutions' own protocols. For TCRbeta analysis, collaborators shipped samples in one of three forms: frozen whole blood, isolated PBMCs, or DNA extracted from either of those sample types.

The source of the sample is a study of blood T cell repertoires in COVID-19 (dated by TCRdb to 2019 to 2021). At the level of the whole study: The collaborator samples originated in the United States, Italy and Spain and spanned the acute and convalescent phases of COVID-19. Sample metadata almost always included a de-identified subject ID, COVID-19 status, age in years and sex. Samples were obtained from the ongoing ImmuneRACE study (first 160 participants) and from 1,254 subjects provided by 6 global collaborators. Subjects who had been exposed to COVID-19, were actively infected with it, or had recovered from it provided the deeply sampled blood TCRbeta repertoires that made up the dataset. The material from the prospective study consisted of cDNA or gDNA derived from T cells, B-cell-depleted T cells, or PBMCs. The repertoires were released in a freely available public database meant as a resource for research on the immune response to SARS-CoV-2. Where available, HLA class I and class II types were obtained from metadata supplied by the sample provider rather than from assay-based typing. On the study overall, not on this receptor specifically: The amount of clinical and demographic metadata varied by source and participant and was provided uncurated.

TCRbeta CDR3 regions were amplified from genomic DNA by means of the immunoSEQ Assay, a bias-controlled multiplex PCR. The study's processing was this. Within the assay, amplification of reference gene primers was used to estimate how many nucleated cells each sample contained. To quantify the absolute abundance of each unique TCRbeta CDR3 rearrangement, sequence reads were collapsed and filtered. Productive Simpson clonality was computed per sample as the square root of Simpson's diversity index over productive rearrangements. This is the immuneACCESS table as TCRdb keeps it, with only in-frame sequences that have V and J called. A part of the clones is gone; compared with another copy, unresolved V genes explain less than half, and the rest is unexplained. V and J calls and clone size are given by that table; D and trimming were obtained from the DNA. The sample profile shows roughly 440,000 clones; approximately 89% of them were found once. The top ten hold roughly an eighth of the sample.

The sequenced sample was peripheral blood. The sequence was collected from a woman between 45 and 60 years old with COVID-19, enrolled during active disease. This chain joins TRBV30 to TRBJ2-1; a confident D gene designation cannot be given. The nucleotide sequence reads as follows: TGTGCCTGGAGTGTACGCGGCAGATTCTACTACAATGAGCAGTTCTTC. Its translation is CAWSVRGRFYYNEQFF.